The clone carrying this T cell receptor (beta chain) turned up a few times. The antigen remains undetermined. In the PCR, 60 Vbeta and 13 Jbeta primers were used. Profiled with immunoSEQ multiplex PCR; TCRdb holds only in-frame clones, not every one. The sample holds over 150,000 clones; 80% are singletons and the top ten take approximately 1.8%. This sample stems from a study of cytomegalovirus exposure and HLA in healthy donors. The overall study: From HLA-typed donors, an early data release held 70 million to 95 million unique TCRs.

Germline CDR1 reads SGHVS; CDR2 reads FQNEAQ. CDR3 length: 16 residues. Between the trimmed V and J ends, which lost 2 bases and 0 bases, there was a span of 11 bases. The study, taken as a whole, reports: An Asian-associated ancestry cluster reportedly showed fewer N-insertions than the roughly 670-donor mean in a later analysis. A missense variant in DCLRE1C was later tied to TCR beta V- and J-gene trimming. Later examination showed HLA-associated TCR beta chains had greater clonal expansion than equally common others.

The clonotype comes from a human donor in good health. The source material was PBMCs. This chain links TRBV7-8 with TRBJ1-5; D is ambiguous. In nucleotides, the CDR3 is TGTGCCAGCAGCTTATCTAACTATAATAGCAATCAGCCCCAGCATTTT. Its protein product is CASSLSNYNSNQPQHF. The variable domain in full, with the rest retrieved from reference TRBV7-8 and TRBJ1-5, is GAGVSQSPRYKVAKRGQDVALRCDPISGHVSLFWYQQALGQGPEFLTYFQNEAQLDKSGLPSDRFFAERPEGSVSTLKIQRTQQEDSAVYLCASSLSNYNSNQPQHFGDGTRLSIL.